Each of the 27 T cell receptor beta chains below was sequenced from the same sample in a study of blood T cell repertoires in COVID-19. Repertoires were generated with immunoSEQ multiplex PCR, while TCRdb's copy carries only in-frame clones and drops some. The sample has a few hundred thousand clones; 70% to 90% are singletons. Sequencing used peripheral blood. The receptors were gathered from a woman aged 25-40 years with active or convalescent COVID-19.

J is TRBJ2-1 and V is TRBV7-2, with D hard to call. From germline, CDR1 is SGHTA and CDR2 FQGNSA. This CDR3 has 16 residues. Trimming removed 5 bases at V and 0 bases at J, with 14 bases between. CDR3 nucleotide sequence: TGTGCCAGCAGCCCGGAAACTTGGAGCTCCTACAATGAGCAGTTCTTC. Residues: CASSPETWSSYNEQFF.

This clone appeared once. The chain recombines TRBV28 with TRBJ1-1; TRBD1 is a possible D gene (5 bases). The CDR3 runs 13 residues. Looked up from germline, CDR1 is MDHEN and CDR2 is SYDVKM. Trimming removed 3 bases at V and 10 bases at J, with 15 bases between. The CDR3 DNA is TGTGCCAGCAGTTTGCCAGGGTCTCCCAGAGCTTTCTTT. Its translation is CASSLPGSPRAFF.

This clone was detected only once. The chain uses TRBV7-6 and TRBJ1-4; no reliable D call. Germline CDR1 and CDR2: SGHVS and FNYEAQ. The CDR3 extends over 13 amino acids. V lost 2 bases and J lost 6, with 7 bases in between. CDR3: CASSLRVDEKLFF. In DNA, the CDR3 is TGTGCCAGCAGCTTACGGGTTGATGAAAAACTGTTTTTT.

The chain joins TRBV3-1 (or the pseudogene TRBV3-2) to TRBJ1-2; 8 bases agree with TRBD1. CDR1 is LGHDT, CDR2 YNNKEL, per germline (reference sequence). This CDR3 is built from 14 residues. Unmatched junction bases numbered 7, after V lost 5 bases and J lost 5 bases. CDR3 nucleotides: TGTGCCAGCAGCTCAGGACAGGGTTTATATGGCTACACCTTC. The encoded protein is CASSSGQGLYGYTF.

The chain couples TRBV30 to TRBJ2-5; the match to TRBD1 covers 9 bases. The germline gives CDR1 GTSNPN, CDR2 SVGIG (reference sequence). Losses at the gene ends were 0 bases for V and 4 bases for J; bases not matched to a gene: 6. The CDR3 extends over 15 amino acids. The CDR3 sequence: CAWSVDRTGVETQYF. The CDR3 DNA reads as TGTGCCTGGAGTGTAGATAGGACAGGGGTAGAGACCCAGTACTTC.

The V call is TRBV13, the J call TRBJ1-3; D is possibly TRBD1 (6 bases). The ends were cut back, 3 bases at V and 1 base at J, with 10 bases in the middle. The CDR3 has 15 residues. Germline V gene lookup returns CDR1 PRHDT and CDR2 FYEKMQ (reference sequence). The CDR3 loop is CASSFTGLSGNTIYF. DNA of the CDR3: TGTGCCAGCAGCTTTACAGGGTTATCTGGAAACACCATATATTTT.

This clone was observed a handful of times. V is TRBV9 and J is TRBJ1-4, with D perhaps TRBD1 (6 bases). The germline V gene has CDR1 SGDLS and CDR2 YYNGEE. V was cut by 2 bases and J by 5 bases, with 16 bases left in between. The length of the CDR3 is 16 residues. The CDR3 coding sequence is TGTGCCAGCAGCGTCCTCCCGGACAGCAGGAATGAAAAACTGTTTTTT. Its protein is CASSVLPDSRNEKLFF. Filled out from reference TRBV9 and TRBJ1-4, the complete variable domain reads DSGVTQTPKHLITATGQRVTLRCSPRSGDLSVYWYQQSLDQGLQFLIQYYNGEERAKGNILERFSAQQFPDLHSELNLSSLELGDSALYFCASSVLPDSRNEKLFFGSGTQLSVL.

The chain combines TRBV24-1 with TRBJ2-3, with 11 bases lining up with TRBD1. Germline CDR1 reads KGHDR; CDR2 reads SFDVKD. This CDR3 comprises 16 residues. V was pared by 4 bases and J by 3 bases, with 5 bases of the junction left unmatched. The CDR3 reads CATSDRGTGGTDTQYF. CDR3 coding DNA: TGTGCCACCAGTGACCGGGGGACAGGGGGAACAGATACGCAGTATTTT.

V usage is TRBV13 and J usage is TRBJ1-4; 7 bases are a match to TRBD1. The CDR3 contains 15 residues. Germline V lookup: CDR1 PRHDT, CDR2 FYEKMQ (reference sequence). Trimming took 6 bases from V and 3 from J; bases not matched to a gene: 7. The CDR3 is CASRNRDSPNEKLFF. CDR3 DNA: TGTGCCAGCAGGAACCGGGACAGCCCTAATGAAAAACTGTTTTTT. The variable domain in full, with the rest retrieved from reference TRBV13 and TRBJ1-4, is AAGVIQSPRHLIKEKRETATLKCYPIPRHDTVYWYQQGPGQDPQFLISFYEKMQSDKGSIPDRFSAQQFSDYHSELNMSSLELGDSALYFCASRNRDSPNEKLFFGSGTQLSVL.

The chain uses TRBV24-1 and TRBJ1-1; the D gene is possibly TRBD1 (6 bases). Trimming removed 4 bases from V and 3 bases from J, with 11 bases in between. The germline V gene encodes CDR1 KGHDR and CDR2 SFDVKD. The CDR3 has 14 residues. CDR3 bases: TGTGCCACCAGTGAGGGAGGGGGGCACACTGAAGCTTTCTTT. Translated, it gives CATSEGGGHTEAFF.

In its sample, this clone was seen once. The genes are TRBV21-1 and TRBJ2-7; no DNA check was done on the table's D call, TRBD2. TRBV21-1 is listed as a pseudogene. CDR3 size: 14 residues. The CDR3 DNA follows: TGTGCCAGCAGCAAAGCGGGTCTCGGGGACGAGCAGTACTTC. The encoded protein is CASSKAGLGDEQYF.

The chain is built from TRBV19 and TRBJ1-6; D call uncertain. V was cut by 6 bases and J by 5 bases, with 14 bases left in between. This CDR3 comprises 15 residues. Germline CDR1 LNHDA, CDR2 SQIVND (reference sequence). For the CDR3, the DNA is TGTGCCAGTAGCCCCTTCGTCGGGGATAATTCACCCCTCCACTTT. It specifies CASSPFVGDNSPLHF.

The V gene is TRBV7-2, the J gene TRBJ1-2; D unresolved. Between the trimmed V and J ends, which lost 5 bases and 1 base, there was a span of 14 bases. Germline V gene sequence: CDR1 SGHTA, CDR2 FQGNSA. The CDR3 spans 15 residues. Here the CDR3 DNA reads TGTGCCAGCAGCCCCCCAGCGGGAAGTAACTATGGCTACACCTTC. It translates to CASSPPAGSNYGYTF.

V usage is TRBV7-6 and J usage is TRBJ1-1, with TRBD1 matching 11 bases. The V and J ends lost 1 base and 5 bases, in that order; junction bases with no gene match: 9. Per the germline V gene, CDR1 is SGHVS and CDR2 is FNYEAQ. The CDR3 extends over 17 amino acids. This CDR3 is CASSLVPTGTGGTEAFF. The CDR3 coding sequence is TGTGCCAGCAGCTTAGTACCAACCGGGACAGGGGGTACTGAAGCTTTCTTT.

This chain uses TRBV10-3 with TRBJ2-3; 11 bases line up with TRBD2. The V and J ends lost 6 bases and 4 bases, in that order; junction bases with no gene match: 3. This CDR3 contains 14 residues. Germline V CDR1 and CDR2: ENHRY, SYGVKD. This chain's CDR3 is CAIRLAGAADTQYF. In DNA, the CDR3 is TGTGCCATCAGACTAGCGGGGGCCGCAGATACGCAGTATTTT.

As to this clone: Other DNA sequences in the sample encode the same CDR3. CDR3 loop: CASSKKGSGGARETQYF. In DNA, the CDR3 is TGTGCCAGCAGCAAAAAGGGTAGCGGGGGGGCGCGGGAGACCCAGTACTTC. This rearrangement joins TRBV21-1 to TRBJ2-5; the table calls TRBD2, which could not be checked here. TRBV21-1 is described as a pseudogene. CDR3 length: 17 residues.

V is TRBV25-1 and J is TRBJ1-6; possibly TRBD1 for D (5 bases). The germline gives CDR1 MGHDK, CDR2 SYGVNS. V was trimmed by 2 bases and J by 6 bases, leaving 8 bases between them. CDR3 length: 14 residues. This CDR3 is CASSEQGPNSPLHF. The CDR3 coding sequence is TGTGCCAGCAGTGAACAGGGCCCTAATTCACCCCTCCACTTT.

The rearrangement links TRBV2 to TRBJ2-1; D is perhaps TRBD2 (7 bases). With 5 bases removed from V and 6 bases from J, the gap between germline ends came to 20 bases. This CDR3 comprises 16 residues. Germline values: CDR1 SNHLY, CDR2 FYNNEI. The CDR3 DNA sequence: TGTGCCAGCAGTTCCCGAGGGGGGGGCGTTCCCAATGAGCAGTTCTTC. It yields the protein CASSSRGGGVPNEQFF.

The CDR3 nucleotides are TGTGCCAGTAGTATGACGGGGGGGGCCGGCGAGCAGTACTTC. The encoded protein is CASSMTGGAGEQYF. The rearrangement joins TRBV19 to TRBJ2-7; 8 bases are shared with TRBD2. V trimming: 3 bases; J trimming: 6 bases; junction bases outside the gene matches: 7. The V gene's germline CDR1 is LNHDA and CDR2 SQIVND (reference sequence). The CDR3 length is 14 residues.

This clone showed up just once. This chain connects TRBV7-2 to TRBJ2-3, with D perhaps matching TRBD2 (5 bases). The CDR3 length is 13 residues. Germline V gives CDR1 SGHTA, CDR2 FQGNSA. Trimming stripped 5 bases from V and 6 bases from J, with 12 bases between. The CDR3 here is CASSDFPGDTQYF. The CDR3 region has the DNA TGTGCCAGCAGCGATTTCCCGGGGGATACGCAGTATTTT.

The chain couples TRBV19 to TRBJ2-2; TRBD1 agrees at 9 bases. The length of the CDR3 is 13 residues. Trimming took 10 bases from V and 4 from J; bases not matched to a gene: 4. CDR1 is LNHDA and CDR2 is SQIVND in the germline V gene (reference sequence). The CDR3 bases are TGTGCCACGGGGACAGGGACCACCGGGGAGCTGTTTTTT. It specifies CATGTGTTGELFF.

The rearrangement joins TRBV19 to TRBJ1-2, with a tentative D call TRBD1 (5 bases). Looked up from germline, CDR1 is LNHDA and CDR2 is SQIVND (reference sequence). The CDR3 has 15 amino acids. V dropped 5 bases and J dropped 4 bases, with 17 bases sitting between them. This CDR3 is CASSPLGDRTYGYTF. DNA for the CDR3: TGTGCCAGTAGTCCTCTTGGAGACAGAACCTATGGCTACACCTTC.

The chain employs TRBV2 and TRBJ1-2; 7 bases match TRBD1. CDR1 is SNHLY, CDR2 FYNNEI, per germline. The junction had 4 bases not matched to a gene; V was cut back by 3 bases and J by 6 bases. There are 13 residues in the CDR3. CDR3 amino acids: CASSEEQGNGYTF. In DNA, the CDR3 is TGTGCCAGCAGTGAGGAACAGGGGAATGGCTACACCTTC.

The count of this clone is one. The chain links TRBV5-5 to TRBJ1-1; the match to TRBD1 covers 9 bases. The germline gives CDR1 SGHKS, CDR2 YYEKEE (reference sequence). The CDR3 runs 15 residues. V was clipped by 3 bases and J by 2 bases; unmatched bases: 5. This CDR3 is CASSSPGQGNTEAFF. The DNA for the CDR3 is TGTGCCAGCAGCTCGCCGGGACAGGGTAACACTGAAGCTTTCTTT. Combining the CDR3 with reference TRBV5-5 and TRBJ1-1 gives the whole variable domain DAGVTQSPTHLIKTRGQQVTLRCSPISGHKSVSWYQQVLGQGPQFIFQYYEKEERGRGNFPDRFSARQFPNYSSELNVNALLLGDSALYLCASSSPGQGNTEAFFGQGTRLTVV.

This rearrangement joins TRBV4-3 to TRBJ2-7; 11 bases agree with TRBD2. The germline gives CDR1 LGHNA, CDR2 YSLEER. J lost 3 bases, V lost 1 base, and 8 bases had no gene match. The CDR3 is made up of 17 amino acids. CDR3 coding DNA: TGCGCCAGCAGCCAAGGCCTAGCGGGGGGACCACTCTACGAGCAGTACTTC. Its protein is CASSQGLAGGPLYEQYF.

The J gene is TRBJ1-4, the V gene TRBV6-5; 7 bases map to TRBD1. Germline V gene sequence: CDR1 MNHEY, CDR2 SVGAGI. V lost 2 bases and J lost 6; bases outside the gene matches: 9. The CDR3 spans 16 residues. As DNA, the CDR3 is TGTGCCAGCAGTTACAACGGGGGACAGCGCCATGAAAAACTGTTTTTT. It encodes CASSYNGGQRHEKLFF.

The genes are TRBV27 and TRBJ2-7; 10 positions agree with TRBD2. The trim removed 0 bases at V and 4 bases at J, leaving 12 bases unmatched. Germline CDR1 is MNHEY and CDR2 is SMNVEV (reference sequence). CDR3 length equals 18 residues. CDR3 residues: CASSLSLKASGSAYEQYF. CDR3 in DNA: TGTGCCAGCAGTTTATCCCTGAAGGCTAGCGGGAGTGCATACGAGCAGTACTTC.